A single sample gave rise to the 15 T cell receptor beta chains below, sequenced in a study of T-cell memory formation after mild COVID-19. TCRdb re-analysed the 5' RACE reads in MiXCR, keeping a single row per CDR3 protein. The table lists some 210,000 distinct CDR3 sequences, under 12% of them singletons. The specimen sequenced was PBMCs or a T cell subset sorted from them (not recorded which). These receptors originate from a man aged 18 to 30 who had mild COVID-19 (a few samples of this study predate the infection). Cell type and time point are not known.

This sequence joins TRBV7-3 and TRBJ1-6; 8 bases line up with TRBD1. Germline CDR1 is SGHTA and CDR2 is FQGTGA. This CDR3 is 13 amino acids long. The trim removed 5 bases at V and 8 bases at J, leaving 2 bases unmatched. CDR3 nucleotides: TGTGCCAGCAGCATACAGGGGGATTCACCCCTCCACTTT. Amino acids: CASSIQGDSPLHF.

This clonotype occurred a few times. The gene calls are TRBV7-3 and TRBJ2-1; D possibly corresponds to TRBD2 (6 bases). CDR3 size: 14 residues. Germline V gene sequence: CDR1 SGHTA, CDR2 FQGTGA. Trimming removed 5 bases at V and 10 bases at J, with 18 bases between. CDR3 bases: TGTGCCAGCAGCCCCCCGGGACTGCAATCCGAGCAGTTCTTC. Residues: CASSPPGLQSEQFF. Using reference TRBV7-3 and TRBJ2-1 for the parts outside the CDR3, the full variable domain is GAGVSQTPSNKVTEKGKYVELRCDPISGHTALYWYRQSLGQGPEFLIYFQGTGAADDSGLPNDRFFAVRPEGSVSTLKIQRTERGDSAVYLCASSPPGLQSEQFFGPGTRLTVL.

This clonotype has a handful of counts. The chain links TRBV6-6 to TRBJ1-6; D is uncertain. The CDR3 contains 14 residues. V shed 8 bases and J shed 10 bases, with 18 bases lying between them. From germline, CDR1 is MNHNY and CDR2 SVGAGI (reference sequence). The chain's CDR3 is CASSPPEAGSPLHF. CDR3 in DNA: TGTGCCAGCTCCCCCCCGGAGGCAGGCTCACCCCTCCACTTT.

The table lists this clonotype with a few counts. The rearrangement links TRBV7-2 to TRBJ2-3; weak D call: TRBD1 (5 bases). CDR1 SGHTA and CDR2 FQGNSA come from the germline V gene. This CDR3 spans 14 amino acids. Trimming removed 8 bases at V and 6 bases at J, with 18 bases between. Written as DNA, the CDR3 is TGTGCCAGCGGTTTGGGGCCCTTACAGGATACGCAGTATTTT. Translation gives CASGLGPLQDTQYF.

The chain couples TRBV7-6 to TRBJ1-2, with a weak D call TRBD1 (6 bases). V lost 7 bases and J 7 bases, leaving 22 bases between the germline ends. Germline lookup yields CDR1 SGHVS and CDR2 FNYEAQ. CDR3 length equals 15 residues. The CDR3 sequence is CASTEFAGQSSGYTF. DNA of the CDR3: TGTGCCAGCACCGAATTCGCGGGACAATCCAGTGGCTACACCTTC.

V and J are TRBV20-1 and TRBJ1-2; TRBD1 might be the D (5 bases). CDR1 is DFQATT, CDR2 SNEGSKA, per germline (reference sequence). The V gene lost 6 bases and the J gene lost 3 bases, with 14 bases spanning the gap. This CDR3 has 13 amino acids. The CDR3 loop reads CSAAEGLDYGYTF. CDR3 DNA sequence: TGCAGTGCGGCGGAGGGGCTGGACTATGGCTACACCTTC.

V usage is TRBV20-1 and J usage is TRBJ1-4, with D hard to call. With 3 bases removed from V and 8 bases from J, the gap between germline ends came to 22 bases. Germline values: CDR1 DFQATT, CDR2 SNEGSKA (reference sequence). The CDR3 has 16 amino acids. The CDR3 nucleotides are TGCAGTGCTAGGCCCCAATACTCGTCGTCGCGGGAAAAACTGTTTTTT. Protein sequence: CSARPQYSSSREKLFF.

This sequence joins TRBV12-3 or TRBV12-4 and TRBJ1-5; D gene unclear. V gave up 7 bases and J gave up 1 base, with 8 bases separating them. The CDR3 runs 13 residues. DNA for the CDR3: TGTGCCAGCAAATTGGGGAGCAATCAGCCCCAGCATTTT. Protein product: CASKLGSNQPQHF.

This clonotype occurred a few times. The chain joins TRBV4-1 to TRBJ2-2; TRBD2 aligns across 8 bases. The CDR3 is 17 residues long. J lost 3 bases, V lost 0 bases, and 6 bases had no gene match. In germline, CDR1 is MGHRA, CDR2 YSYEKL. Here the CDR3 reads CASSQDRTSGYTGELFF. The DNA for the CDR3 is TGCGCCAGCAGCCAAGATAGAACTAGCGGTTACACCGGGGAGCTGTTTTTT.

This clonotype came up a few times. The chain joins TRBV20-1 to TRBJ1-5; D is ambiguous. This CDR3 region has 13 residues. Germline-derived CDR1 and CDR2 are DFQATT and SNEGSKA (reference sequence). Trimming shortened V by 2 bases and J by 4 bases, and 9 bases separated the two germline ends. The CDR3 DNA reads TGCAGTGCTAGACCCGAATATAATCAGCCCCAGCATTTT. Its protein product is CSARPEYNQPQHF.

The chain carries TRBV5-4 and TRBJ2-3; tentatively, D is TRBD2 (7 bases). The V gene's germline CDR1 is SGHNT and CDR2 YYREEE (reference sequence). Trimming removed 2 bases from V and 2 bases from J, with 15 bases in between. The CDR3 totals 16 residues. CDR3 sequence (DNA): TGTGCCAGCAGCTTAGGGGGGGGACGCGACACAGATACGCAGTATTTT. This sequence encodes CASSLGGGRDTDTQYF.

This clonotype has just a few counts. CDR3 sequence: CASSERINEQFF. The DNA of the CDR3 is TGTGCCAGCAGTGAGAGAATCAATGAGCAGTTCTTC. V usage is TRBV2 and J usage is TRBJ2-1; D gene unclear. Trimming stripped 3 bases from V and 6 bases from J, with 6 bases between. There are 12 residues in the CDR3. From germline, CDR1 is SNHLY and CDR2 FYNNEI.

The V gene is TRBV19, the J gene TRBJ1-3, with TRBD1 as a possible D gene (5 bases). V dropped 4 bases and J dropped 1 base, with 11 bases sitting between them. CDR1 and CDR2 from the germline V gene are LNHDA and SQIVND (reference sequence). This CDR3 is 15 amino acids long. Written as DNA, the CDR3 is TGTGCCAGTAGTACACTCGACAGTTCTGGAAACACCATATATTTT. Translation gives CASSTLDSSGNTIYF.

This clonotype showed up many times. CDR3 amino acids: CASSSGRAGTEAFF. The CDR3 nucleotides read TGCGCCAGCAGTAGTGGCAGGGCGGGTACTGAAGCTTTCTTT. The chain joins TRBV4-1 to TRBJ1-1, with D possibly being TRBD1 (5 bases). Trimming removed 6 bases from V and 5 bases from J, with 16 bases in between. Germline assignment: CDR1 MGHRA and CDR2 YSYEKL. CDR3 length: 14 amino acids.

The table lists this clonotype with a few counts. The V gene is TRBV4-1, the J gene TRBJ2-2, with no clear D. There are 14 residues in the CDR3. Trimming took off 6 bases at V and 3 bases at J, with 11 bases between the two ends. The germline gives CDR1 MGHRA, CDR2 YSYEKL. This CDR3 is CASRDPFYTGELFF. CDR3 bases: TGCGCCAGCAGGGACCCCTTTTACACCGGGGAGCTGTTTTTT.